This record looks at one TCR beta chain sequence and its context. No antigen is known for it. This specimen belongs to a study of response to subunit inactivated influenza vaccine. Points from the study as a whole: Few additional T cells are recruited per seasonal influenza vaccination, authors suggested.

TCRdb called the RT-PCR reads again in MiXCR, with one record for every CDR3 protein. The table has roughly 500,000 distinct CDR3 sequences, about 25% seen once; the top ten hold approximately 1.9%. This CDR3 has 15 residues. The V gene's germline CDR1 is MNHEY and CDR2 SVGEGT. With 6 bases removed from V and 5 bases from J, the gap between germline ends came to 18 bases. Sample: CD4+ T cells sorted from PBMCs, taken around 5 days after vaccination. The receptor was isolated from a man aged 45-60 years who received an inactivated influenza vaccine. The V and J genes are TRBV6-2 or TRBV6-3 and TRBJ2-3; perhaps TRBD1 as D (8 bases). CDR3 nucleotides: TGTGCCAGCAGAACCGGACAGGGAGGGAGAGATACGCAGTATTTT. Residues: CASRTGQGGRDTQYF.